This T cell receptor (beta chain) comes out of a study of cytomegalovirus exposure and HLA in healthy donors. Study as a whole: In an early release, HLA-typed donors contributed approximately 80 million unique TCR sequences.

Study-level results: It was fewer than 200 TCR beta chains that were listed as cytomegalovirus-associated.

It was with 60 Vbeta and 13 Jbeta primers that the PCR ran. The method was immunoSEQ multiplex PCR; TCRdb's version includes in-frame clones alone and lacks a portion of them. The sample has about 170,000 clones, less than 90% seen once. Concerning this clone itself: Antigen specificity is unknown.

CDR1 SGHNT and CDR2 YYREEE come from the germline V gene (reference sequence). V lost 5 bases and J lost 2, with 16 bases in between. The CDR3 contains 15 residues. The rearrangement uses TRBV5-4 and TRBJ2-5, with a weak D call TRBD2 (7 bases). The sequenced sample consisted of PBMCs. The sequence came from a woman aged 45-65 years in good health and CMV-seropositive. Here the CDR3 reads CASRVPGGPQETQYF. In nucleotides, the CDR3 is TGTGCCAGCAGGGTACCGGGGGGCCCACAAGAGACCCAGTACTTC.